The 27 T cell receptor beta chains listed next were all sequenced from one sample in a study of CD8+ T cells in alopecia areata. Treatment described: oral pan-JAK inhibitor, 5-10 mg twice daily. Isolated RNA was reverse transcribed into cDNA used as the sequencing template. Profiling relied on immunoSEQ multiplex PCR, and the TCRdb table lists in-frame clones only, not all of them. The repertoire consists of approximately 90,000 clones, with around 70% occurring once and the leading ten covering about 18%. This sample comprised CD8+ T cells sorted from blood, obtained at week 44, from a patient treated with tofacitinib. Source of these receptors: a human donor with alopecia areata.

This clone has more than one count but fewer than ten. The chain recombines TRBV4-3 with TRBJ2-1, with D maybe TRBD1 (5 bases). CDR1 is LGHNA and CDR2 is YSLEER in the germline V gene. Trimming shortened V by 1 base and J by 0 bases, and 7 bases separated the two germline ends. This CDR3 comprises 15 residues. CDR3 coding DNA: TGCGCCAGCAGCCAAGGCAGGGACTCCTACAATGAGCAGTTCTTC. It encodes CASSQGRDSYNEQFF.

The V gene is TRBV6-4, the J gene TRBJ2-1; D tentatively fits TRBD1 or TRBD2 (5 bases each). The CDR3 contains 13 residues. The germline V gene has CDR1 MRHNA and CDR2 SNTAGT. V was clipped by 3 bases and J by 6 bases, with 9 bases between them. CDR3 DNA sequence: TGTGCCAGCAGTGAAGAGGGGCTCAATGAGCAGTTCTTC. It translates to CASSEEGLNEQFF.

The chain recombines TRBV27 with TRBJ2-1; unclear D gene. Trimming took 5 bases from V and 6 from J, leaving 5 bases between them. CDR3 length: 11 residues. The germline gives CDR1 MNHEY, CDR2 SMNVEV (reference sequence). CDR3 nucleotides: TGTGCCAGCAGTGTTTCCAATGAGCAGTTCTTC. Amino acids: CASSVSNEQFF.

The chain carries TRBV4-3 and TRBJ1-6, with a possible D match to TRBD1 (6 bases). The V and J ends lost 0 bases and 8 bases respectively, with 11 bases between them. CDR1 is LGHNA, CDR2 YSLEER, per germline. The CDR3 runs to 15 residues. DNA of the CDR3: TGCGCCAGCAGCCAAGATCGGGGGGCAGATTCACCCCTCCACTTT. Protein sequence: CASSQDRGADSPLHF.

This rearrangement joins TRBV6-5 to TRBJ2-5; D is undetermined. V lost 4 bases to trimming and J lost 4 bases, with 4 bases between them. Germline values: CDR1 MNHEY, CDR2 SVGAGI. The CDR3 consists of 11 residues. The CDR3 loop is CASSSLETQYF. CDR3 sequence (DNA): TGTGCCAGCAGTTCCCTAGAGACCCAGTACTTC.

CDR3 coding DNA: TGTGCCAGTAGTACGTCCAGGGATACGCAGTATTTT. Its protein product is CASSTSRDTQYF. This chain connects TRBV19 to TRBJ2-3, with D uncertain. CDR1 is LNHDA and CDR2 is SQIVND in the germline V gene (reference sequence). The ends were cut back, 4 bases at V and 6 bases at J, with 8 bases in the middle. The CDR3 is 12 amino acids.

The chain carries TRBV2 and TRBJ2-5, with unresolved D. This CDR3 contains 14 residues. The germline V gene has CDR1 SNHLY and CDR2 FYNNEI. V lost 2 bases and J lost 2, with 9 bases in between. In nucleotides, the CDR3 is TGTGCCAGCAGTGAAAGGAAAGCGCAAGAGACCCAGTACTTC. It encodes CASSERKAQETQYF.

This clone was counted once. The rearrangement uses TRBV14 and TRBJ2-4; D is perhaps TRBD1 (5 bases). V shed 0 bases and J shed 0 bases, with 15 bases lying between them. The CDR3 runs 18 residues. Germline CDR1 reads SGHDN; CDR2 reads FVKESK. For the CDR3, the DNA is TGTGCCAGCAGCCAAGAGTCAGGGTGGGATCTAGCCAAAAACATTCAGTACTTC. It yields the protein CASSQESGWDLAKNIQYF.

The rearrangement links TRBV7-9 to TRBJ2-7, with D uncertain. The CDR3 totals 13 residues. The germline V gene encodes CDR1 SEHNR and CDR2 FQNEAQ (reference sequence). The V gene lost 5 bases and the J gene lost 3 bases, with 11 bases spanning the gap. In nucleotides, the CDR3 is TGTGCCAGCAGCCCATCACATGGCTACGAGCAGTACTTC. This encodes CASSPSHGYEQYF. Full variable domain (missing parts from reference TRBV7-9 and TRBJ2-7): DTGVSQNPRHKITKRGQNVTFRCDPISEHNRLYWYRQTLGQGPEFLTYFQNEAQLEKSRLLSDRFSAERPKGSFSTLEIQRTEQGDSAMYLCASSPSHGYEQYFGPGTRLTVT.

The gene calls are TRBV13 and TRBJ2-5, with a possible D match to TRBD1 (6 bases). In germline, CDR1 is PRHDT, CDR2 FYEKMQ (reference sequence). V lost 4 bases and J lost 1, with 13 bases in between. The CDR3 contains 15 residues. As DNA, the CDR3 is TGTGCCAGCAGCTGCCCGGACAGCAGCCAAGAGACCCAGTACTTC. Amino acids: CASSCPDSSQETQYF. The full variable domain, with the rest looked up from reference TRBV13 and TRBJ2-5, is AAGVIQSPRHLIKEKRETATLKCYPIPRHDTVYWYQQGPGQDPQFLISFYEKMQSDKGSIPDRFSAQQFSDYHSELNMSSLELGDSALYFCASSCPDSSQETQYFGPGTRLLVL.

This clone was recorded a few times. The chain links TRBV29-1 to TRBJ2-7; 7 nucleotides align to TRBD1. The CDR3 totals 14 residues. Germline V gene sequence: CDR1 SQVTM, CDR2 ANQGSEA. V was pared by 7 bases and J by 6 bases, with 15 bases of the junction left unmatched. The CDR3: CSAKEQGTLGEQYF. CDR3 sequence (DNA): TGCAGCGCCAAAGAACAGGGGACCCTCGGCGAGCAGTACTTC.

The rearrangement links TRBV7-6 to TRBJ2-1, with 9 bases aligning to TRBD2. The ends lost 5 bases at V and 7 bases at J; junction bases unmatched: 12. The CDR3 covers 16 residues. CDR1 and CDR2 (germline): SGHVS, FNYEAQ. This CDR3 is CASSLGERGAANEQFF. DNA for the CDR3: TGTGCCAGCAGCCTCGGAGAGCGGGGGGCTGCAAATGAGCAGTTCTTC.

CDR3 nucleotides: TGCAGCGTTGATGGACAGGGAGAAGAGACCCAGTACTTC. This translates into CSVDGQGEETQYF. The chain uses TRBV29-1 and TRBJ2-5; 8 positions agree with TRBD1. The germline V gene encodes CDR1 SQVTM and CDR2 ANQGSEA. Trimming took 3 bases from V and 3 from J; bases not matched to a gene: 3. The CDR3 loop spans 13 amino acids.

The chain couples TRBV19 to TRBJ2-3; D ambiguous. CDR3 size: 13 residues. V dropped 4 bases and J dropped 0 bases, with 5 bases sitting between them. Per the germline V gene, CDR1 is LNHDA and CDR2 is SQIVND (reference sequence). The CDR3 spells CASSKTSTDTQYF. CDR3 in DNA: TGTGCCAGTAGTAAGACGAGCACAGATACGCAGTATTTT.

The V and J genes are TRBV7-6 and TRBJ2-2; TRBD2 agrees at 7 bases. Trimming cost V 1 base and J 5 bases; bases outside gene matches: 1. Germline-derived CDR1 and CDR2 are SGHVS and FNYEAQ. The CDR3 length is 14 residues. In nucleotides, the CDR3 is TGTGCCAGCAGCTTAGGGGAGGGGACCGGGGAGCTGTTTTTT. Translation gives CASSLGEGTGELFF.

This clone was counted between two and nine times. The chain joins TRBV29-1 to TRBJ2-1; 8 bases are a match to TRBD2. CDR1 and CDR2 (germline): SQVTM, ANQGSEA. This CDR3 comprises 18 residues. Trimming took 1 base from V and 2 from J; bases not matched to a gene: 13. The CDR3 DNA is TGCAGCGTTGAAGTCGGCAGGGGACTAGGTCCTACCTACAATGAGCAGTTCTTC. Its translation is CSVEVGRGLGPTYNEQFF.

This clone was detected a few times. This chain joins TRBV12-5 and TRBJ2-7; 7 bases are a match to TRBD1. Germline V CDR1 and CDR2: LGHNT, FRNRAP. V was pared by 1 base and J by 6 bases, with 6 bases of the junction left unmatched. This CDR3 is 14 amino acids long. CDR3 residues: CASGLGDRESEQYF. The CDR3 coding sequence is TGTGCTAGTGGTTTGGGCGACAGGGAGTCCGAGCAGTACTTC.

The chain is built from TRBV29-1 and TRBJ1-2; D remains ambiguous. The CDR3 covers 14 residues. Germline loops: CDR1 SQVTM, CDR2 ANQGSEA. Trimming took off 5 bases at V and 4 bases at J, with 17 bases between the two ends. CDR3 in DNA: TGCAGCGTTCAGGATTCCAGCAAGTCCTATGGCTACACCTTC. This encodes CSVQDSSKSYGYTF.

The rearrangement uses TRBV5-4 and TRBJ2-7; 7 nucleotides match TRBD1. There are 14 residues in the CDR3. In germline, CDR1 is SGHNT, CDR2 YYREEE (reference sequence). V trimming: 4 bases; J trimming: 3 bases; junction bases outside the gene matches: 7. The CDR3 DNA reads TGTGCCAGCAGCGCCCGGGACAGAAACTACGAGCAGTACTTC. Residues: CASSARDRNYEQYF.

This clone was seen only a few times. This sequence joins TRBV29-1 and TRBJ2-7; D possibly uses TRBD1 or TRBD2 (5 bases each). Per the germline V gene, CDR1 is SQVTM and CDR2 is ANQGSEA. The CDR3 extends over 14 amino acids. Trimming shortened V by 7 bases and J by 0 bases, and 16 bases separated the two germline ends. CDR3 in amino acids: CSEIGTEPSYEQYF. CDR3 in DNA: TGCAGCGAAATAGGGACGGAGCCCTCCTACGAGCAGTACTTC.

V is TRBV19 and J is TRBJ1-2; 7 bases fit TRBD1. Germline V CDR1 and CDR2: LNHDA, SQIVND (reference sequence). CDR3 length: 13 residues. Trimming took 7 bases from V and 6 from J; bases not matched to a gene: 8. In nucleotides, the CDR3 is TGTGCCAGTACCAGGGGGTCCGGACATGGCTACACCTTC. Its protein is CASTRGSGHGYTF.

The genes are TRBV6-5 and TRBJ2-6; D is unclear. Germline loops: CDR1 MNHEY, CDR2 SVGAGI. This CDR3 has 14 residues. Deletions cut 8 bases from V and 0 bases from J, with 8 bases between. Here the CDR3 reads CASLESSGANVLTF. CDR3 DNA: TGTGCCAGCCTAGAGAGCTCTGGGGCCAACGTCCTGACTTTC.

The table lists this clone with a few counts. The chain has TRBV28 and TRBJ2-7, with D possibly called TRBD1 or TRBD2 (6 bases each). The V and J ends lost 7 bases and 5 bases respectively, with 9 bases between them. Germline V CDR1 and CDR2: MDHEN, SYDVKM. The CDR3 covers 11 residues. This CDR3 is CASTRGHEQYF. For the CDR3, the DNA is TGTGCCAGCACCCGGGGGCACGAGCAGTACTTC.

The J gene is TRBJ2-2, the V gene TRBV4-3; D not resolved. The CDR3 contains 16 residues. Germline V gene lookup returns CDR1 LGHNA and CDR2 YSLEER. The ends were cut back, 2 bases at V and 4 bases at J, with 14 bases in the middle. CDR3 protein: CASSQTPGGGTGELFF. The CDR3 region has the DNA TGCGCCAGCAGCCAAACACCCGGTGGCGGCACCGGGGAGCTGTTTTTT.

In this sample, this clone turned up once. This chain links TRBV7-9 with TRBJ1-1; the D gene is possibly TRBD1 (5 bases). V gave up 5 bases and J gave up 3 bases, with 13 bases separating them. This CDR3 is 14 amino acids long. Germline assignment: CDR1 SEHNR and CDR2 FQNEAQ (reference sequence). CDR3 protein: CASSPEKGHTEAFF. CDR3 in DNA: TGTGCCAGCAGCCCAGAGAAGGGGCACACTGAAGCTTTCTTT.

This clone was picked up a small number of times. V and J are TRBV7-8 and TRBJ1-1, with 9 bases matching TRBD1. The V segment lost 3 bases and the J segment 4 bases; nucleotides outside the gene matches: 0. There are 13 residues in the CDR3. Germline CDR1 is SGHVS and CDR2 is FQNEAQ. Here the CDR3 DNA reads TGTGCCAGCAGCTTGACAGGGGGCACTGAAGCTTTCTTT. Translation gives CASSLTGGTEAFF.

Turning to this clone: The DNA is left out, because the CDR3 cannot be placed on it with certainty; the CDR3 is given as TCRdb lists it. CDR3 residues: CASSFGEGNQPQHF. V gene TRBV27 combines with J gene TRBJ1-5. Ends included, the CDR3 has 14 residues. The germline V gene has CDR1 MNHEY and CDR2 SMNVEV (reference sequence).